This T cell receptor (beta chain) originates from a study of blood T cell repertoires in COVID-19. On the study more broadly: PBMCs, B-cell-depleted T cells, or T cells provided the cDNA or gDNA that made up the material.

V was trimmed by 0 bases and J by 5 bases, leaving 17 bases between them. The CDR3 loop spans 16 amino acids. CDR1 SGHDT and CDR2 YYEEEE come from the germline V gene. Per the authors' pipeline: Estimation of nucleated cell counts was performed using reference gene primer amplification. Libraries were prepared by immunoSEQ multiplex PCR; TCRdb keeps only in-frame clonotypes and omits some of them. Clonal size and the V and J genes are those of that table, whereas D and trimming came from the DNA. The table records about 250,000 clones, 70% to 90% of them present only once. Specimen: peripheral blood. This sequence joins TRBV5-6 and TRBJ1-1; a possible D gene is TRBD1 (5 bases). The TCR originated in a man younger than 35 with active or convalescent COVID-19. The CDR3 here is CASSLDVRVRGTEAFF. CDR3 in DNA: TGTGCCAGCAGCTTGGATGTCAGGGTAAGAGGTACTGAAGCTTTCTTT.